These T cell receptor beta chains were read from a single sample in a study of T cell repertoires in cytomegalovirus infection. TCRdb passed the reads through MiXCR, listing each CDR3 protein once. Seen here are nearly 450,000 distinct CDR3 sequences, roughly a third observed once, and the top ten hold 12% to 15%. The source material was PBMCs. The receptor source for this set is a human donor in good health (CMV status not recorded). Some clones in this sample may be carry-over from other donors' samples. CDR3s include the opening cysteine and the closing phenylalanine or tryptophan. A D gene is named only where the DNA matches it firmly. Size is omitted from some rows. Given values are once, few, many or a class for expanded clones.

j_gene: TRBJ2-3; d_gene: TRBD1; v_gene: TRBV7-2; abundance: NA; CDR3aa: CASSRRDSYTNTQYF; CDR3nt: TGTGCCAGCAGCCGCCGGGACAGTTACACAAATACGCAGTATTTT
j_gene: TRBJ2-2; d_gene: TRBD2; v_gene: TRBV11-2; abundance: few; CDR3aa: CASSPRGGASVTGELFF; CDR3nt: TGTGCCAGCAGCCCGCGCGGGGGGGCCTCGGTCACCGGGGAGCTGTTTTTT
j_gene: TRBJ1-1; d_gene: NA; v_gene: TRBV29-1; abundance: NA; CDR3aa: CSLEEGYTEAFF; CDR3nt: TGCAGCCTGGAGGAGGGGTACACTGAAGCTTTCTTT
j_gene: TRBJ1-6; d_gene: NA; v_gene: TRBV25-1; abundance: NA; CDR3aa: CASSEPQGNSPLHF; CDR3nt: TGTGCCAGCAGTGAACCGCAGGGAAATTCACCCCTCCACTTT
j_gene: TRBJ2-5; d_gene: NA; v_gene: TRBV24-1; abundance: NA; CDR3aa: CATSDPGARETQYF; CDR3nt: TGTGCCACCAGTGACCCCGGGGCAAGGGAGACCCAGTACTTC
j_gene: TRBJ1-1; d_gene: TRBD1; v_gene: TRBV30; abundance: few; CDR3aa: CAWSTNRGNTEAFF; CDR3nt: TGTGCCTGGAGTACGAACAGGGGGAACACTGAAGCTTTCTTT
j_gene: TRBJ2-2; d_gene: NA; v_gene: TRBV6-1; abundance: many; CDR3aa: CASSETGRDTGELFF; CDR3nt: TGTGCCAGCAGTGAGACAGGGAGGGACACCGGGGAGCTGTTTTTT
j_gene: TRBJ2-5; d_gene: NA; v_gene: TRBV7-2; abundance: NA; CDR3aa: CASSNPLETQYF; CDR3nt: TGTGCCAGCAGCAACCCCTTAGAGACCCAGTACTTC
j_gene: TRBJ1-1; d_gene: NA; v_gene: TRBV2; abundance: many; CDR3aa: CASRNPNTEAFF; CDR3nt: TGTGCCAGCAGAAATCCGAACACTGAAGCTTTCTTT
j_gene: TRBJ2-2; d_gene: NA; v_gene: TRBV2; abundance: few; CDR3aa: CASSAQGPLNTGELFF; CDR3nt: TGTGCCAGCAGTGCGCAGGGGCCCCTAAACACCGGGGAGCTGTTTTTT
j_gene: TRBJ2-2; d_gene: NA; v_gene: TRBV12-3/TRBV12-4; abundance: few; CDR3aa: CASSLGPRGSNTGELFF; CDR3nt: TGTGCCAGCAGTTTAGGGCCCCGGGGATCGAACACCGGGGAGCTGTTTTTT
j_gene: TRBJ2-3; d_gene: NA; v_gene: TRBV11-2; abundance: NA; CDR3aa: CASRLDPGWADTQYF; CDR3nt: TGTGCCAGCAGGTTAGATCCGGGGTGGGCAGATACGCAGTATTTT
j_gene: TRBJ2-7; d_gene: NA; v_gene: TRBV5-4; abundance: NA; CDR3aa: CASSATPSYEQYF; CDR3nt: TGTGCCAGCAGCGCGACACCATCCTACGAGCAGTACTTC
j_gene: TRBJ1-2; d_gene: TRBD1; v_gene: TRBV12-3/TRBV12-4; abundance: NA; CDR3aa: CASSRGQGTSGYTF; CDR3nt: TGTGCCAGCAGCCGAGGACAGGGGACGTCTGGCTACACCTTC
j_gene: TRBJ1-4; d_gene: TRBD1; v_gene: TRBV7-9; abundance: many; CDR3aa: CASSPTGTEEKLFF; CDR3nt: TGTGCCAGCAGCCCCACCGGGACAGAGGAAAAACTGTTTTTT
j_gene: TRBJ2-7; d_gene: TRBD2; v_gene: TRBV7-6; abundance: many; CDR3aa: CASSLLGSGTIYEQYF; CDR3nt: TGTGCCAGCAGCTTACTGGGCAGCGGGACGATCTACGAGCAGTACTTC
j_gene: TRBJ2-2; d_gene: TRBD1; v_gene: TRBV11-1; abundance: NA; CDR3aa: CASSLGQGAPGGELFF; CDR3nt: TGTGCCAGCAGCCTTGGACAGGGGGCGCCGGGCGGGGAGCTGTTTTTT
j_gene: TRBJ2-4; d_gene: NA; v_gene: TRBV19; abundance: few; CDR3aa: CASSNRVPGIQYF; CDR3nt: TGTGCCAGTAGTAACCGGGTCCCAGGAATTCAGTACTTC
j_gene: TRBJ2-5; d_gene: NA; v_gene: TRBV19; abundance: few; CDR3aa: CASSIQGSMETQYF; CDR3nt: TGTGCCAGTAGTATCCAGGGTAGTATGGAGACCCAGTACTTC
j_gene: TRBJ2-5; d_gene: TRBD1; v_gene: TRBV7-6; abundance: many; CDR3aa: CASSLEGGEETQYF; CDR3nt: TGTGCCAGCAGCTTAGAAGGGGGCGAGGAGACCCAGTACTTC
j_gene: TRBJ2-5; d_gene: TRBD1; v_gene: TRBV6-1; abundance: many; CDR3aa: CASSVGQGRETQYF; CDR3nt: TGTGCCAGCAGTGTGGGACAGGGGAGGGAGACCCAGTACTTC
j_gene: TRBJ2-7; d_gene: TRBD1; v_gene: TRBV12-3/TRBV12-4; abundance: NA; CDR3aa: CASSRGFYEQYF; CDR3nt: TGTGCCAGCTCCAGGGGGTTCTACGAGCAGTACTTC
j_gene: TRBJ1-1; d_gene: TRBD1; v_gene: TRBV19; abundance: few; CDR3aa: CASSTPTGLNTEAFF; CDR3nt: TGTGCCAGTAGTACCCCGACAGGGCTGAACACTGAAGCTTTCTTT
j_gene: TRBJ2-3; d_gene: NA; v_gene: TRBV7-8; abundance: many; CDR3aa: CASSPDFTVDTQYF; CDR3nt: TGTGCCAGCAGCCCCGATTTCACTGTAGATACGCAGTATTTT
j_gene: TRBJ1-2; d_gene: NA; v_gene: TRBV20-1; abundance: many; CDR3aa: CSATDNHYGYTF; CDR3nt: TGCAGTGCCACAGACAACCACTATGGCTACACCTTC
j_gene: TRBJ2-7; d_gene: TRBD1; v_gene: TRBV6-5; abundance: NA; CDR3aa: CASSYDRDRAHEKYF; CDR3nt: TGTGCCAGCAGTTACGACCGGGACAGGGCCCACGAGAAGTACTTC